A selection of T cell receptor beta chains follows, all from one sample in a study of blood T cell repertoires in COVID-19. This table comes from immunoSEQ multiplex PCR, and its TCRdb copy is limited to in-frame clones, with some not included. The sample shows about 150,000 clones, about 90% of them seen only once. What was sequenced was PBMCs or T cells enriched from blood (not recorded which). The receptors were gathered from a woman aged 40 to 50 who had been exposed to COVID-19. Both conserved end residues are part of each CDR3. The order of the fields is clone size, J gene, V gene, D gene, CDR3 DNA, CDR3 protein. The D gene is left open where the match is weak. Not all rows give a size; the values are once, few, many and, for expanded clones, a class.

>-|TRBJ2-7|TRBV29-1|TRBD1
TGCAGCGTTGACGAGGGGAACAGGGGGCACAACGAGCAGTACTTC
CSVDEGNRGHNEQYF
>once|TRBJ2-1|TRBV29-1|-
TGCAGCGTTGAATGGGTGGGAGGAGGGAATGAGCAGTTCTTC
CSVEWVGGGNEQFF
>-|TRBJ1-2|TRBV6-5|-
TGTGCCAGCAGTTTCGGCAGGGAGGAAGGCTACACCTTC
CASSFGREEGYTF
>-|TRBJ2-5|TRBV20-1|-
TGCAGTGCTAGTCTTGCCCCAGGGGGGCAAGAGACCCAGTACTTC
CSASLAPGGQETQYF
>once|TRBJ2-3|TRBV12-3/TRBV12-4|-
TGTGCCAGCAGTCCGACGGGAGATACGCAGTATTTT
CASSPTGDTQYF
>-|TRBJ2-3|TRBV27|-
TGTGCCAGCAGCCCGGCCCGGGGGGCCAAAGTCGCAGATACGCAGTATTTT
CASSPARGAKVADTQYF
>-|TRBJ2-7|TRBV9|-
TGTGCCAGCAGTCATGGGCCAGGGGTAGGGGAGCAGTACTTC
CASSHGPGVGEQYF
>-|TRBJ2-3|TRBV5-1|TRBD1
TGCGCCAGCAGCTTGGTTCAGGGGGCGGTCGCAGATACGCAGTATTTT
CASSLVQGAVADTQYF
>-|TRBJ2-7|TRBV27|TRBD2
TGTGCCAGCAGTCCAATCGGGACTAGCGGGTTTGAGGAGCAGTACTTC
CASSPIGTSGFEEQYF
>few|TRBJ1-5|TRBV19|-
TGTGCCAGTAGTCCGCAGGTAAATCAGCCCCAGCATTTT
CASSPQVNQPQHF
>-|TRBJ2-2|TRBV5-1|-
TGCGCCAGCAGCTTACGGCAGGGTAAATCCGGGGAGCTGTTTTTT
CASSLRQGKSGELFF
>-|TRBJ1-2|TRBV18|TRBD1
TGTGCCAGCTCACCAATAACAGGGGACTATGGCTACACCTTC
CASSPITGDYGYTF
>-|TRBJ1-4|TRBV18|-
TGTGCCAGCTCACCCCCGACGGGGATGAATGAAAAACTGTTTTTT
CASSPPTGMNEKLFF
>few|TRBJ2-1|TRBV18|TRBD1
TGTGCCAGCTCACCCCTTGTACAGGGGTCCAATGAGCAGTTCTTC
CASSPLVQGSNEQFF
>few|TRBJ2-7|TRBV7-9|-
TGTGCCAGCAGCTTAGCCCCCAATTCAAGGGGGAACGAGCAGTACTTC
CASSLAPNSRGNEQYF
>-|TRBJ1-1|TRBV7-9|TRBD1
TGTGCCAGCAGCTTTGTGACAGGGCCTTCCGCTTTCTTT
CASSFVTGPSAFF
>-|TRBJ2-5|TRBV25-1|-
TGTGCCAGCAGTGAATTGACAGGATCGGGGGAGACCCAGTACTTC
CASSELTGSGETQYF
>-|TRBJ1-4|TRBV28|-
TGTGCCAGCAGTTTGCAGAAGGGGAAACTGTTTTTT
CASSLQKGKLFF
>-|TRBJ1-2|TRBV6-5|-
TGTGCCAGCAGTTACTCGAATCGGAGGGACTATGGCTACACCTTC
CASSYSNRRDYGYTF
>-|TRBJ2-7|TRBV6-5|-
TGTGCCAGCAGTAAGAGCTCCTACGAGCAGTACTTC
CASSKSSYEQYF
>-|TRBJ1-5|TRBV4-3|-
TGCGCCAGCAGCCAAGATTCGGCAGGGGAACAGCCCCAGCATTTT
CASSQDSAGEQPQHF
>once|TRBJ2-1|TRBV20-1|-
TGCAGTGCTAAACAGCACAATGAGCAGTTCTTC
CSAKQHNEQFF
>once|TRBJ2-7|TRBV4-1|-
TGCGCCAGCAGCCAAATTGGCCTGGGGGACTGGACGGCGAGCTCCTACGAGCAGTACTTC
CASSQIGLGDWTASSYEQYF
>-|TRBJ1-2|TRBV19|TRBD1
TGTGCCAGTAGTCTTTTGGACAGGAGCTATGGCTACACCTTC
CASSLLDRSYGYTF
>-|TRBJ2-7|TRBV18|-
TGTGCCAGCTCACCACCCCGCCGCGGGGCCTACGAGCAGTACTTC
CASSPPRRGAYEQYF
>few|TRBJ1-2|TRBV5-6|TRBD1
TGTGCCAGCAGGTTAGACAGGGCTTATGGCTACACCTTC
CASRLDRAYGYTF
>-|TRBJ2-5|TRBV7-9|-
TGTGCCAGCAGCACCCGAGCGGGTTCCGTCCAAGAGACCCAGTACTTC
CASSTRAGSVQETQYF
>-|TRBJ1-1|TRBV7-8|-
TGTGCCAGCAGCTTAGCTGAGGGTGAAGCTTTCTTT
CASSLAEGEAFF
>-|TRBJ2-1|TRBV7-2|TRBD1
TGTGCCAGCAGCTTGGCGACAGGGGCCTACAATGAGCAGTTCTTC
CASSLATGAYNEQFF
>many|TRBJ2-7|TRBV28|TRBD1
TGTGCCAGCACGGGGGGACAGGGTCTGGGATACGAGCAGTACTTC
CASTGGQGLGYEQYF
>-|TRBJ2-2|TRBV6-6|-
TGTGCCAGCCGTACAGGGTCCCCGAACACCGGGGAGCTGTTTTTT
CASRTGSPNTGELFF
>-|TRBJ2-5|TRBV5-4|TRBD2
TGTGCCAGCAGCTTGGGACTAGCGGGCCGGGAGACCCAGTACTTC
CASSLGLAGRETQYF
>-|TRBJ1-5|TRBV28|-
TGTGCCAGCAGCAGGCAACAGGGTCGAAATCAGCCCCAGCATTTT
CASSRQQGRNQPQHF
>-|TRBJ1-2|TRBV29-1|-
TGCAGCGTTGAAGGGACAGAACGCTACACCTTC
CSVEGTERYTF
>-|TRBJ2-7|TRBV10-2|-
TGCGCCAGCAGTGAGGAGGGGGCCTACGAGCAGTACTTC
CASSEEGAYEQYF
>once|TRBJ1-1|TRBV9|-
TGTGCCAGCAGCGTCGCCCGATCAGGCACTGAAGCTTTCTTT
CASSVARSGTEAFF
>few|TRBJ2-3|TRBV28|TRBD1
TGTGCCAGCAGTTTAGGACAGGGGGCCACAGATACGCAGTATTTT
CASSLGQGATDTQYF
>-|TRBJ1-5|TRBV10-2|-
TGCGCCAGCAGTGCGAGTACAGGGATAAATCAGCCCCAGCATTTT
CASSASTGINQPQHF
>-|TRBJ1-2|TRBV5-6|-
TGTGCCAGCAGGGCTGCCATACGGGGGGCTGGCTATGGCTACACCTTC
CASRAAIRGAGYGYTF
>once|TRBJ1-5|TRBV3-1/TRBV3-2|TRBD1
TGTGCCAGCAGCCAAGATTCAGGGACAGTAAATCAGCCCCAGCATTTT
CASSQDSGTVNQPQHF
>few|TRBJ2-2|TRBV5-1|-
TGCGCCAGCAGCTTTAGCGGCGCGAACACCGGGGAGCTGTTTTTT
CASSFSGANTGELFF
>-|TRBJ2-2|TRBV9|-
TGTGCCAGCAGCGAGAGCAATAGCGTCGGGGAGCTGTTTTTT
CASSESNSVGELFF
>-|TRBJ1-1|TRBV6-1|TRBD1
TGTGCCAGCAGCAGCGACAGGGTCACTGAAGCTTTCTTT
CASSSDRVTEAFF
>-|TRBJ1-4|TRBV10-2|TRBD1
TGCGCCAGCAGGGGGGGACAGGGGGCGCGTAGTGAAAAACTGTTTTTT
CASRGGQGARSEKLFF
>-|TRBJ2-1|TRBV3-1/TRBV3-2|TRBD1
TGTGCCAGCAGCCATAGGACAGGGTCAGAGAATGAGCAGTTCTTC
CASSHRTGSENEQFF
>-|TRBJ2-3|TRBV7-8|TRBD1
TGTGCCAGCAGCTTGGAACCTTCCCCGGGACAGGGGGGAGATACGCAGTATTTT
CASSLEPSPGQGGDTQYF
>-|TRBJ1-5|TRBV6-1|-
TGTGCCAGCAGTGAAGGGACAGCCCAATATAGCAATCAGCCCCAGCATTTT
CASSEGTAQYSNQPQHF
>-|TRBJ1-6|TRBV7-3|TRBD1
TGTGCCAGCAGCTTGGAAGGACAGGAGAATTCACCCCTCCACTTT
CASSLEGQENSPLHF
>-|TRBJ2-3|TRBV27|TRBD2
TGTGCCAGCAGTGCCGGGACTAGCGGGAGGGGCACGCAGTATTTT
CASSAGTSGRGTQYF
>-|TRBJ1-2|TRBV10-2|-
TGCGCCAGCAGTGAGAGGTCCGGGGGAGGCTACACCTTC
CASSERSGGGYTF
>-|TRBJ2-1|TRBV7-3|-
TGTGCCAGCAAATTCGATATTAGTGGGAGTGGGCAGTTCTTC
CASKFDISGSGQFF
>-|TRBJ2-7|TRBV2|-
TGTGCCAGCAATAAACGGGAATCCTACGAGCAGTACTTC
CASNKRESYEQYF
>-|TRBJ1-1|TRBV4-2|TRBD1
TGTGCCAGCAGCCAAGACCCGGACAGGGGGTTTACTGAAGCTTTCTTT
CASSQDPDRGFTEAFF
>-|TRBJ1-2|TRBV28|-
TGTGCCAGCAGTGCGACCCCAGGGTTTCGTGGCTACACCTTC
CASSATPGFRGYTF
>-|TRBJ2-2|TRBV12-5|-
TGTGCTAGTGGTGTGGGAGGAGTGAGGACCGGGGAGCTGTTTTTT
CASGVGGVRTGELFF
>-|TRBJ2-7|TRBV29-1|-
TGCAGCGTTGAAAAGGAGGGCTACGAGCAGTACTTC
CSVEKEGYEQYF
>-|TRBJ2-7|TRBV7-9|TRBD2
TGTGCCAGCAGCTTGAGCGGGAGATCTCCTGGTGAGCAGTACTTC
CASSLSGRSPGEQYF
>-|TRBJ1-1|TRBV7-3|-
TGTGCCAGCAGCCCGACAGGTAACACTGAAGCTTTCTTT
CASSPTGNTEAFF
>-|TRBJ1-3|TRBV5-6|-
TGTGCCAGCAAGTTAGTTAGCTCTGGAAACACCATATATTTT
CASKLVSSGNTIYF
>-|TRBJ1-6|TRBV6-5|-
TGTGCCAGCAGTTACTCTGCGACAGGCGTTAATTCACCCCTCCACTTT
CASSYSATGVNSPLHF